This entry describes one TCR beta chain. Its target is not known. An end of the junction differs from the germline gene, which may be a read error. These data are taken from a study of metastatic and nonmetastatic thyroid tumors. Study in general: Malignant thyroid and benign thyroid patients provided blood and tumor or nodule tissue whose repertoires were compared.

In the authors' workflow: The study took CDR3 differences across clinicopathological groups and made a distant-metastasis classifier for papillary thyroid cancer from them. MiXCR re-clonotyped the PCR reads for TCRdb. TCRdb assigned the V and J calls; the authors' analysis was not used. The top ten hold about 3.5% of the sample, which has 45,000 to 50,000 clones, around a quarter seen once. Findings and caveats of the study: Benign nodules were reported to have significantly lower TCR beta diversity than malignant thyroid tumors, in blood and tumor.

Every patient was untreated before thyroid surgery. This sequence was found in a male donor with papillary thyroid cancer or a benign thyroid nodule (not recorded which). Some clones in this sample may be carry-over from other donors' samples. The sample consisted of blood.

CDR3 residues: CASSESHRTGEVFF. DNA of the CDR3: TGTGCCAGCAGTGAATCTCACCGCACCGGGGAGGTGTTTTTT. The chain has TRBV25-1 and TRBJ2-2, with TRBD2 as a possible D gene (6 bases). CDR1 and CDR2 (germline): MGHDK, SYGVNS. This CDR3 is built from 14 residues. Full variable domain (outside the CDR3, taken from reference TRBV25-1 and TRBJ2-2): EADIYQTPRYLVIGTGKKITLECSQTMGHDKMYWYQQDPGMELHLIHYSYGVNSTEKGDLSSESTVSRIRTEHFPLTLESARPSHTSQYLCASSESHRTGEVFFGEGSRLTVL.